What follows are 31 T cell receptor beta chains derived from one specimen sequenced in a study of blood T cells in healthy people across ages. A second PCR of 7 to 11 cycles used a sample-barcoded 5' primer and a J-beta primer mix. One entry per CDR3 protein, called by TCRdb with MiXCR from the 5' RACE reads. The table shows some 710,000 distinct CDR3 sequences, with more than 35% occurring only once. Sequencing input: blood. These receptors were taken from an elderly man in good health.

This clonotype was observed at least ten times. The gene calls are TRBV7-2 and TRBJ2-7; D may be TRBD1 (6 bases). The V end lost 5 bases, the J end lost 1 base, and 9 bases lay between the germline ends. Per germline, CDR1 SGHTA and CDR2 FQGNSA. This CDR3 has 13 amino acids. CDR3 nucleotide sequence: TGTGCCAGCAGCCGACAGGTATCCTACGAGCAGTACTTC. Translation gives CASSRQVSYEQYF. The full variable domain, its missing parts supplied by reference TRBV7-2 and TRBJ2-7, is GAGVSQSPSNKVTEKGKDVELRCDPISGHTALYWYRQSLGQGLEFLIYFQGNSAPDKSGLPSDRFSAERTGGSVSTLTIQRTQQEDSAVYLCASSRQVSYEQYFGPGTRLTVT.

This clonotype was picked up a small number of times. The CDR3 spells CSAPRGSDEQFF. As DNA, the CDR3 is TGCAGTGCCCCCCGGGGTAGCGATGAGCAGTTCTTC. The chain has TRBV20-1 and TRBJ2-1; D is possibly TRBD2 (5 bases). The CDR3 is 12 residues long. CDR1 and CDR2 (germline): DFQATT, SNEGSKA (reference sequence). V lost 6 bases and J 8 bases, leaving 14 bases between the germline ends.

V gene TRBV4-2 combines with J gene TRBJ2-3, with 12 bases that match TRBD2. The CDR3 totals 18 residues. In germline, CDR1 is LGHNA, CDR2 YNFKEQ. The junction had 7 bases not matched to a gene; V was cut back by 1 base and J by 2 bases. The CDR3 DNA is TGTGCCAGCAGCCAAGTACTAGCGGGGGGCACATCCACAGATACGCAGTATTTT. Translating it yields CASSQVLAGGTSTDTQYF.

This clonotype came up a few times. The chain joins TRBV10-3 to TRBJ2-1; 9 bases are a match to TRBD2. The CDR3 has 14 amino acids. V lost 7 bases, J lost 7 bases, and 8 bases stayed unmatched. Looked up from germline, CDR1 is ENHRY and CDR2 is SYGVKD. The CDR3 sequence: CAIKVSGSMNEQFF. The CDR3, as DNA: TGTGCCATCAAGGTTAGCGGGAGTATGAATGAGCAGTTCTTC.

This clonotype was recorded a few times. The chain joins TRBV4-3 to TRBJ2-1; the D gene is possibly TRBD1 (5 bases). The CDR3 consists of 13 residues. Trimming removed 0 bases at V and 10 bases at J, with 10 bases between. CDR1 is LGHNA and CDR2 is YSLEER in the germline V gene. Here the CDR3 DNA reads TGCGCCAGCAGCCAAGATGTGTCAGGGGAGCAGTTCTTC. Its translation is CASSQDVSGEQFF.

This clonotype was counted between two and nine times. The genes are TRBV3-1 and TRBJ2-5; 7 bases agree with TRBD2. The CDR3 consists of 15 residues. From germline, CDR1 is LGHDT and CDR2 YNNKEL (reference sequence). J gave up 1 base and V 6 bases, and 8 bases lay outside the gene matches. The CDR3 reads CASRMLAESQETQYF. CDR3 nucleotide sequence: TGTGCCAGCAGGATGCTAGCGGAATCCCAAGAGACCCAGTACTTC.

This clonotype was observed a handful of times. CDR3 sequence (DNA): TGTGCCAGCAACCATAATTTGGGGCAAGAGACCCAGTACTTC. As protein: CASNHNLGQETQYF. V gene TRBV25-1 combines with J gene TRBJ2-5, with no clear D. The V end lost 7 bases, the J end lost 2 bases, and 14 bases lay between the germline ends. Germline-derived CDR1 and CDR2 are MGHDK and SYGVNS. The CDR3 loop spans 14 amino acids. The variable domain in full, completed from reference TRBV25-1 and TRBJ2-5, reads EADIYQTPRYLVIGTGKKITLECSQTMGHDKMYWYQQDPGMELHLIHYSYGVNSTEKGDLSSESTVSRIRTEHFPLTLESARPSHTSQYLCASNHNLGQETQYFGPGTRLLVL.

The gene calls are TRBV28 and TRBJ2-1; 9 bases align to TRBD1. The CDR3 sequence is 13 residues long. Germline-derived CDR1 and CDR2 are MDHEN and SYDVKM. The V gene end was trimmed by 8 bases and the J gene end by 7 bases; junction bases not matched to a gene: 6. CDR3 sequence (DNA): TGTGCCAGCGGGACAGGGTCGGGTAATGAGCAGTTCTTC. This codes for CASGTGSGNEQFF.

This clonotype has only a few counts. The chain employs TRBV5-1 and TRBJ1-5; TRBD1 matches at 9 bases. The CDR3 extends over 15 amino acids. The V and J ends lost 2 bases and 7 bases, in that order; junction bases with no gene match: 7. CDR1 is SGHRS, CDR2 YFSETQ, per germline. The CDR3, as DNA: TGCGCCAGCAGCTTTACAGGGGGCGCTGGGCAGCCCCAGCATTTT. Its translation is CASSFTGGAGQPQHF.

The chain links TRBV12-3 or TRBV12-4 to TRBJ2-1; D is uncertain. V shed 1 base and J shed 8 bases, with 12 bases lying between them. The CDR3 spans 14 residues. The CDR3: CASSLGPLEDEQFF. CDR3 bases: TGTGCCAGCAGTTTAGGTCCACTTGAGGATGAGCAGTTCTTC.

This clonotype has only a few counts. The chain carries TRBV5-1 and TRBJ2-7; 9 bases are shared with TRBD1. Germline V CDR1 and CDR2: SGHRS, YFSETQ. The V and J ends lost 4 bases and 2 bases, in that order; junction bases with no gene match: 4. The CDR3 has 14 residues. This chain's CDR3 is CASSTGTGTYEQYF. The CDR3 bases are TGCGCCAGCAGCACCGGGACAGGGACCTACGAGCAGTACTTC.

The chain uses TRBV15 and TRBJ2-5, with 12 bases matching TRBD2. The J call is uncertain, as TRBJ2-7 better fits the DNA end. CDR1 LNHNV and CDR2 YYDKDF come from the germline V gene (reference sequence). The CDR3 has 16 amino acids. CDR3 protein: CATSRSPGLAGTEQYF. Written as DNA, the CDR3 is TGTGCCACCAGCAGATCCCCGGGACTAGCGGGTACCGAGCAGTACTTC.

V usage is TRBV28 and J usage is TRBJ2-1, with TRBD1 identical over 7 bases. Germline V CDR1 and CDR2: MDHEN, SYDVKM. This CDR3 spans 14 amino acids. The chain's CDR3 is CASEGASSYNEQFF. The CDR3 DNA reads TGTGCTAGCGAGGGGGCCAGCTCCTACAATGAGCAGTTCTTC.

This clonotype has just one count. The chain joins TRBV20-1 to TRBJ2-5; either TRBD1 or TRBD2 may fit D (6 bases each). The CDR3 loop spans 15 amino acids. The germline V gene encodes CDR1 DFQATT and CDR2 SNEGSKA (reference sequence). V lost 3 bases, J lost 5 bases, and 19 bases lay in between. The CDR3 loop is CSARAGGPFRETQYF. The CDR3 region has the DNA TGCAGTGCTAGGGCCGGGGGCCCGTTTCGGGAGACCCAGTACTTC.

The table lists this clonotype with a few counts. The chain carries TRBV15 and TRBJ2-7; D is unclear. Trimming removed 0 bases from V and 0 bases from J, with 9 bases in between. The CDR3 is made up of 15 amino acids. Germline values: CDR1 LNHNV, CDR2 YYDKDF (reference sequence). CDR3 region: CATSRDALGSYEQYF. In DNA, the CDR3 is TGTGCCACCAGCAGAGATGCCCTCGGCTCCTACGAGCAGTACTTC.

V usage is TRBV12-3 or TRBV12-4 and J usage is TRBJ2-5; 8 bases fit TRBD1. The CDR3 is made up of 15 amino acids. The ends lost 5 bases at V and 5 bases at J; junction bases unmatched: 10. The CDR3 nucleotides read TGTGCCAGCAGTCCTGATCTGACAGGGGTGGAGACCCAGTACTTC. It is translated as CASSPDLTGVETQYF.

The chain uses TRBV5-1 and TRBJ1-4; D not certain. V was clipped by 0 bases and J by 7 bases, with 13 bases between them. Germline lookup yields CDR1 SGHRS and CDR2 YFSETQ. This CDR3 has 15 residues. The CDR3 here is CASSLGQRMVEKLFF. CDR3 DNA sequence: TGCGCCAGCAGCTTGGGCCAGAGGATGGTTGAAAAACTGTTTTTT.

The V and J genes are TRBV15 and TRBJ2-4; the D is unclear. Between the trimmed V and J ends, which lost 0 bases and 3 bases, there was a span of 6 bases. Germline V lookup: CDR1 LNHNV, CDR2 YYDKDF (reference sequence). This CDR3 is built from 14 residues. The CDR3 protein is CATSRDPVKNIQYF. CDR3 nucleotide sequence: TGTGCCACCAGCAGAGATCCGGTCAAAAACATTCAGTACTTC.

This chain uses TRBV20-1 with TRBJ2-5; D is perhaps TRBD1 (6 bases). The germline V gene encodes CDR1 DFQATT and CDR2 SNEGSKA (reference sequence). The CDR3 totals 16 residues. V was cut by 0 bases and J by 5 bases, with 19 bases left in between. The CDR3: CSARDPTGFSWETQYF. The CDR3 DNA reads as TGCAGTGCTAGAGATCCTACAGGGTTCAGTTGGGAGACCCAGTACTTC.

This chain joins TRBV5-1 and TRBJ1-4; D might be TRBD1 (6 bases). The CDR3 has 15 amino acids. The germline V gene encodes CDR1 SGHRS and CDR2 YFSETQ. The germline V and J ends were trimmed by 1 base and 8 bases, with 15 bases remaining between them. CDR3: CASSLRAGEEEKLFF. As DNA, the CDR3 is TGCGCCAGCAGCTTGAGGGCAGGGGAAGAAGAAAAACTGTTTTTT.

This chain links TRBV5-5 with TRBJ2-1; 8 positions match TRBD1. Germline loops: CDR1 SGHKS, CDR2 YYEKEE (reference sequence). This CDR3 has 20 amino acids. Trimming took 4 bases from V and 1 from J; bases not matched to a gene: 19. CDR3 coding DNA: TGTGCCAGCAGCCGGGACACGGGACAGGTAGTTATCCTTTCCTACAATGAGCAGTTCTTC. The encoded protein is CASSRDTGQVVILSYNEQFF.

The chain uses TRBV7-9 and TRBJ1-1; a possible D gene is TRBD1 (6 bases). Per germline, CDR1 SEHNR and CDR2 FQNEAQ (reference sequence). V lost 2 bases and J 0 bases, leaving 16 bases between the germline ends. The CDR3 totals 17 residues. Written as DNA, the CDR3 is TGTGCCAGCAGCTTAACAGGGCCCCCTAGTATGAACACTGAAGCTTTCTTT. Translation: CASSLTGPPSMNTEAFF.

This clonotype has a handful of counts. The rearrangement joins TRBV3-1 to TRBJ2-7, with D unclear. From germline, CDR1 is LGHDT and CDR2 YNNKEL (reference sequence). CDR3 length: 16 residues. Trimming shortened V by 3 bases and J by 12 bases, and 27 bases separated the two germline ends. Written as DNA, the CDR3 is TGTGCCAGCAGCCAGGGTGAGTTGAGCCCCTCGCTGGATGTGTACTTC. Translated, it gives CASSQGELSPSLDVYF.

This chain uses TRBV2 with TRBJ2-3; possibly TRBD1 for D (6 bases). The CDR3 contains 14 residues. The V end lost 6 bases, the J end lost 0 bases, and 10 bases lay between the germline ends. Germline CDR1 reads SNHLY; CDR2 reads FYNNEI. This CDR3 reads CASREQGSTDTQYF. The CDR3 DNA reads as TGTGCCAGCAGAGAACAGGGAAGCACAGATACGCAGTATTTT.

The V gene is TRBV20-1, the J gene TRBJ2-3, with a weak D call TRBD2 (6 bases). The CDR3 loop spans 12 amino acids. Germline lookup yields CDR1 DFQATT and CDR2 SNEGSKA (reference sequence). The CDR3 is CSGSGTGNTQYF. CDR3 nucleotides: TGCAGCGGGTCCGGGACTGGCAATACGCAGTATTTT.

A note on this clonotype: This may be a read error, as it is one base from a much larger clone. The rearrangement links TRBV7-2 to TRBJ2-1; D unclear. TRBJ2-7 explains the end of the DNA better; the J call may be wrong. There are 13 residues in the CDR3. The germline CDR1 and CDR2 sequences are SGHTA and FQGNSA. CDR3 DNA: TGTGCCAGCAGCTTAGGACGGATCAATGAGCAGTACTTC. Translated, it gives CASSLGRINEQYF.

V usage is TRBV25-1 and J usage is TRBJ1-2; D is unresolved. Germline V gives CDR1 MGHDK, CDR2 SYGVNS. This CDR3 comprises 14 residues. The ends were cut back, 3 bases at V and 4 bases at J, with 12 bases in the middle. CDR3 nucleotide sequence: TGTGCCAGCAGTGACCCGGGGTATGTCTATGGCTACACCTTC. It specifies CASSDPGYVYGYTF.

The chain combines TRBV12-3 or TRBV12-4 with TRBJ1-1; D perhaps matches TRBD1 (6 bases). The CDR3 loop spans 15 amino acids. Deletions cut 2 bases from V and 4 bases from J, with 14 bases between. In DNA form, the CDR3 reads TGTGCCAGCAGTTTATTAATGGGGACAAGCACTGAAGCTTTCTTT. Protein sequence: CASSLLMGTSTEAFF.

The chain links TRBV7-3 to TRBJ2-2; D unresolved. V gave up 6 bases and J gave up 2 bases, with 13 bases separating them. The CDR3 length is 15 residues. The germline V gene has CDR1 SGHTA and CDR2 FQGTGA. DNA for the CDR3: TGTGCCAGCAGTAAGGCAGGTCCAAACACCGGGGAGCTGTTTTTT. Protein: CASSKAGPNTGELFF.

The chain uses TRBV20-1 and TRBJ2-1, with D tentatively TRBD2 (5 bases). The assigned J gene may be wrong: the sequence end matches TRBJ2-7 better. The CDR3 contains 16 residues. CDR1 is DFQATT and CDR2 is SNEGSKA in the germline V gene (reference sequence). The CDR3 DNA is TGCAGTGCTAGACAGAGGACTCCCCCTCCCTACAATGAGCAGTACTTC. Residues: CSARQRTPPPYNEQYF.

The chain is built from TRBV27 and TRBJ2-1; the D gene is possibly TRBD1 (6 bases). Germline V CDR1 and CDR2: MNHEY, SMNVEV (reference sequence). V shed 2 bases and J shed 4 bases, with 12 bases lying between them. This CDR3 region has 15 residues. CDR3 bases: TGTGCCAGCAGTTTAAGCTTAGGGGGATACAATGAGCAGTTCTTC. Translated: CASSLSLGGYNEQFF.